The 20 T cell receptor beta chains reported below all come from one sample, sequenced in a study of cytomegalovirus exposure and HLA in healthy donors. Data came from immunoSEQ multiplex PCR; TCRdb stores just in-frame clones and leaves some out. The table lists more than 250,000 clones, around 90% of them singletons. Sequencing input: PBMCs. These receptors all come from a woman aged 25 to 45 in good health and CMV-seronegative.

This chain links TRBV6-1 with TRBJ2-2; D is uncertain. CDR1 and CDR2 (germline): MNHNS, SASEGT. With 2 bases removed from V and 4 bases from J, the gap between germline ends came to 11 bases. There are 15 residues in the CDR3. In DNA form, the CDR3 reads TGTGCCAGCAGTGAATTAGCAGTCGGCACCGGGGAGCTGTTTTTT. Translation gives CASSELAVGTGELFF.

The gene calls are TRBV5-8 and TRBJ1-1; 9 bases map to TRBD1. V lost 5 bases, J lost 1 base, and 6 bases stayed unmatched. This CDR3 is built from 15 residues. Per germline, CDR1 SGHTS and CDR2 YDEGEE. CDR3 DNA: TGTGCCAGCAGAGTAACAGGGGGCCGGAACACTGAAGCTTTCTTT. It is translated as CASRVTGGRNTEAFF.

This chain uses TRBV27 with TRBJ2-1; 10 nucleotides agree with TRBD2. Germline V gene lookup returns CDR1 MNHEY and CDR2 SMNVEV (reference sequence). The CDR3 runs 15 residues. The V gene end was trimmed by 6 bases and the J gene end by 3 bases; junction bases not matched to a gene: 5. The CDR3 sequence is CASSQAGGFYNEQFF. CDR3 sequence (DNA): TGTGCCAGCAGCCAAGCGGGGGGGTTCTACAATGAGCAGTTCTTC.

V usage is TRBV9 and J usage is TRBJ2-3; 7 bases are a match to TRBD2. J was trimmed by 3 bases and V by 5 bases; bases with no gene match: 12. The CDR3 is 16 residues long. From germline, CDR1 is SGDLS and CDR2 YYNGEE. The CDR3 reads CASSLNPGGGTDTQYF. The CDR3 nucleotides are TGTGCCAGCAGTTTAAACCCGGGGGGTGGAACAGATACGCAGTATTTT.

The chain carries TRBV18 and TRBJ2-1, with 7 bases aligning to TRBD1. This CDR3 comprises 14 residues. After removal of 3 bases from V and 5 bases from J, the junction contained 4 bases not matched to a gene. Germline-derived CDR1 and CDR2 are KGHSH and LQKENI. CDR3 protein: CASSPQGQNNEQFF. The CDR3, as DNA: TGTGCCAGCTCACCGCAGGGACAGAACAATGAGCAGTTCTTC.

This clone occurred a few times. The chain combines TRBV15 with TRBJ2-7; 7 bases agree with TRBD1. The germline V gene encodes CDR1 LNHNV and CDR2 YYDKDF (reference sequence). The CDR3 consists of 15 residues. Trimming removed 4 bases from V and 4 bases from J; junction bases left unmatched: 10. DNA for the CDR3: TGTGCCACCAGCAAGGGACAGATTTTAAATTACGAGCAGTACTTC. Encoded protein: CATSKGQILNYEQYF.

V is TRBV27 and J is TRBJ2-1; D is unclear. Trimming took 8 bases from V and 5 from J, leaving 19 bases between them. From germline, CDR1 is MNHEY and CDR2 SMNVEV (reference sequence). CDR3 length: 15 residues. DNA of the CDR3: TGTGCCAGCCAATATGGGGATGTCCCTAACAATGAGCAGTTCTTC. Amino acids: CASQYGDVPNNEQFF.

The V and J genes are TRBV7-2 and TRBJ1-1; no clear D. Germline V gene lookup returns CDR1 SGHTA and CDR2 FQGNSA. This CDR3 contains 14 residues. Trimming took 0 bases from V and 6 from J, leaving 11 bases between them. CDR3 sequence (DNA): TGTGCCAGCAGCTTAGCCAAGACCCCCTCTGAAGCTTTCTTT. As protein: CASSLAKTPSEAFF.

Here the CDR3 DNA reads TGTGCCAGCAGTTTATTTGTACGGGGGGAAAAACTGTTTTTT. As protein: CASSLFVRGEKLFF. The chain combines TRBV27 with TRBJ1-4; tentatively, D is TRBD1 (5 bases). The CDR3 has 14 amino acids. V gave up 1 base and J gave up 8 bases, with 11 bases separating them. The V gene's germline CDR1 is MNHEY and CDR2 SMNVEV (reference sequence).

The chain recombines TRBV5-8 with TRBJ2-2; no firm D call. There are 14 residues in the CDR3. V shed 4 bases and J shed 5 bases, with 12 bases lying between them. CDR1 SGHTS and CDR2 YDEGEE come from the germline V gene. CDR3 nucleotides: TGTGCCAGCAGCCCGAAACAGCAAACCGGGGAGCTGTTTTTT. It is translated as CASSPKQQTGELFF.

The chain uses TRBV29-1 and TRBJ2-7, with TRBD1 as a possible D gene (6 bases). V lost 6 bases to trimming and J lost 3 bases, with 9 bases between them. Germline lookup yields CDR1 SQVTM and CDR2 ANQGSEA. The CDR3 is 11 amino acids. The CDR3 DNA is TGCAGCGTGGCGGACAGCTACGAGCAGTACTTC. It codes for CSVADSYEQYF.

The chain combines TRBV5-1 with TRBJ2-3; D possibly uses TRBD1 or TRBD2 (5 bases each). The germline V gene encodes CDR1 SGHRS and CDR2 YFSETQ. V was trimmed by 4 bases and J by 2 bases, leaving 14 bases between them. The CDR3 has 15 amino acids. CDR3 DNA: TGCGCCAGCAGCCCCGGGACGGTATACACAGATACGCAGTATTTT. It specifies CASSPGTVYTDTQYF.

The gene calls are TRBV5-1 and TRBJ1-2; no definite D call. V lost 0 bases to trimming and J lost 3 bases, with 12 bases between them. The CDR3 loop spans 15 amino acids. Germline V gene sequence: CDR1 SGHRS, CDR2 YFSETQ. In DNA form, the CDR3 reads TGCGCCAGCAGCTTGGCCCCCGGGGAATACTATGGCTACACCTTC. It translates to CASSLAPGEYYGYTF.

CDR3 DNA sequence: TGTGCCACCAGCAGAGAAGGCGGCAGGCTGGGGAGAACGGGGGCTTTCTTT. This codes for CATSREGGRLGRTGAFF. This chain connects TRBV15 to TRBJ1-1, with D hard to call. Deletions cut 0 bases from V and 11 bases from J, with 25 bases between. The CDR3 extends over 17 amino acids. Germline CDR1 and CDR2: LNHNV and YYDKDF (reference sequence).

The chain has TRBV4-3 and TRBJ2-3, with D possibly matching TRBD2 (6 bases). Trimming cost V 1 base and J 2 bases, with 19 bases left between them. The CDR3 totals 18 residues. Looked up from germline, CDR1 is LGHNA and CDR2 is YSLEER. CDR3: CASSQAPGGTTYTDTQYF. CDR3 DNA: TGCGCCAGCAGCCAAGCGCCAGGCGGGACCACTTACACAGATACGCAGTATTTT.

This rearrangement joins TRBV5-1 to TRBJ2-3, with a possible D match to TRBD1 (6 bases). Germline loops: CDR1 SGHRS, CDR2 YFSETQ. The CDR3 runs 18 residues. V shed 4 bases and J shed 2 bases, with 23 bases lying between them. CDR3 in DNA: TGCGCCAGCAGCATGAACCCGGGACACGAAGGAAACACAGATACGCAGTATTTT. Its translation: CASSMNPGHEGNTDTQYF.

V and J are TRBV6-5 and TRBJ2-2; weak D call: TRBD1 (5 bases). V lost 5 bases, J lost 1 base, and 8 bases lay in between. The CDR3 extends over 14 amino acids. Looked up from germline, CDR1 is MNHEY and CDR2 is SVGAGI. The CDR3 nucleotides read TGTGCCAGCAGTGGACACGTGAACACCGGGGAGCTGTTTTTT. Amino acid sequence: CASSGHVNTGELFF.

This chain links TRBV9 with TRBJ2-7, with a weak D call TRBD2 (6 bases). The V and J ends lost 0 bases and 2 bases respectively, with 12 bases between them. The CDR3 has 15 residues. Germline assignment: CDR1 SGDLS and CDR2 YYNGEE. In DNA form, the CDR3 reads TGTGCCAGCAGCGTAGATCAGGGAGGCCCCTACGAGCAGTACTTC. This translates into CASSVDQGGPYEQYF. The full variable domain, in which reference TRBV9 and TRBJ2-7 provide the parts outside the CDR3, is DSGVTQTPKHLITATGQRVTLRCSPRSGDLSVYWYQQSLDQGLQFLIQYYNGEERAKGNILERFSAQQFPDLHSELNLSSLELGDSALYFCASSVDQGGPYEQYFGPGTRLTVT.

This clone was observed a single time. The V gene is TRBV5-1, the J gene TRBJ2-7; 7 bases line up with TRBD1. V lost 4 bases to trimming and J lost 7 bases; unmatched junction nucleotides: 5. The CDR3 extends over 12 amino acids. Germline-derived CDR1 and CDR2 are SGHRS and YFSETQ. The chain's CDR3 is CASSKGQLEQYF. In DNA, the CDR3 is TGCGCCAGCAGCAAGGGACAGCTAGAGCAGTACTTC.

This clone showed up just a few times. This rearrangement joins TRBV19 to TRBJ2-7, with TRBD2 matching 7 bases. Germline values: CDR1 LNHDA, CDR2 SQIVND (reference sequence). J was trimmed by 3 bases and V by 3 bases; bases with no gene match: 5. The CDR3 consists of 14 residues. CDR3 DNA: TGTGCCAGTAGTATCGGACTAGTAGACTACGAGCAGTACTTC. Protein: CASSIGLVDYEQYF.